This TCR beta chain was sequenced in a study of T cells in Graves' hyperthyroidism and ophthalmopathy. For the study at large: Peripheral blood collection took place at initial diagnosis, before any treatment.

When ophthalmopathy did not progress within 18 months, Graves' hyperthyroidism was considered stable. Patients were aged 18 to 65, had disease duration under 2 months, and had newly diagnosed hyperthyroidism. The CDR3 extends over 15 amino acids. Germline V gene data show CDR1 as SNHLY and CDR2 as FYNNEI. The investigators amplified TCR beta CDR3 regions from RNA transcripts. An initial round of RT-PCR targeting the TCR CDR3 relied on the HTBI primer set. TCRdb itself ran the multiplex PCR reads through MiXCR, one entry per CDR3 protein. The table shows under 350,000 distinct CDR3 sequences, with roughly a fifth occurring only once. With regard to this clonotype: Sequence at one end of the junction differs from germline and may be a read error.

Sequencing used blood. The V and J genes are TRBV2 and TRBJ1-2, with D possibly being TRBD1 (6 bases). The receptor was derived from a woman aged 50 to 60 with Graves' hyperthyroidism. DNA for the CDR3: TGCGCCAGCAGCCAAGCCCCCAGGGGCGACTATGGCTACACCTTC. It is translated as CASSQAPRGDYGYTF.